What follows are 6 T cell receptor beta chains derived from one specimen sequenced in a study of control samples from healthy donors and cancer patients. Clones were read by immunoSEQ multiplex PCR, and TCRdb kept only the in-frame ones, dropping some. This sample carries under 200,000 clones, around nine tenths of them seen once, and the ten largest clones take over 4%. Sequences were obtained from blood. These receptors were taken from a woman younger than 45 in good health.

In the case of this clone: The junction differs from germline at one of its ends, possibly a read error. This chain joins TRBV6-5 and TRBJ1-5; no reliable D call. This CDR3 region has 15 residues. Germline CDR1 reads MNHEY; CDR2 reads SVGAGI. This CDR3 reads CASRYSVATNQPQHF. CDR3 nucleotide sequence: TGTGCCAGCAGATACTCGGTGGCTACCAATCAGCCCCAGCATTTT.

As concerns this clone: One junction end does not reproduce the germline sequence, and a read error may be involved. CDR3 residues: CASSEASSRNIEAFF. As DNA, the CDR3 is TGTGCCAGCAGTGAAGCGTCGTCCAGGAACATTGAAGCTTTCTTT. The chain employs TRBV2 and TRBJ1-1; D gene ambiguous. Germline V gives CDR1 SNHLY, CDR2 FYNNEI. This CDR3 has 15 residues.

The rearrangement uses TRBV19 and TRBJ2-1; no firm D call. This CDR3 contains 16 residues. Trimming left V 5 bases short and J 0 bases short, with 14 bases between. The germline V gene has CDR1 LNHDA and CDR2 SQIVND (reference sequence). CDR3 in DNA: TGTGCCAGTAGTCCGGACCCGTCCCGCTCCTACAATGAGCAGTTCTTC. The encoded protein is CASSPDPSRSYNEQFF.

This clone was counted a single time. CDR3 nucleotides: TGCGCCAGCAGCCAAAACCGGGACAGGCCTTATACTTCAAACACCGGGGAGCTGTTTTTT. Translated: CASSQNRDRPYTSNTGELFF. The genes are TRBV5-1 and TRBJ2-2; 8 bases fit TRBD1. Unmatched junction bases numbered 19, after V lost 4 bases and J lost 2 bases. This CDR3 region has 20 residues. Germline loops: CDR1 SGHRS, CDR2 YFSETQ.

This clone was detected once. The V gene is TRBV24-1, the J gene TRBJ2-7, with 7 bases lining up with TRBD1. This CDR3 spans 19 amino acids. The J segment lost 3 bases and the V segment lost 5 bases, leaving 21 bases of the junction unmatched. Germline CDR1 reads KGHDR; CDR2 reads SFDVKD. This CDR3 is CATSARTTETGPQGYEQYF. The CDR3 DNA reads TGTGCCACCAGTGCTAGGACGACAGAGACAGGGCCCCAAGGCTACGAGCAGTACTTC.

The V gene is TRBV19, the J gene TRBJ2-1; D gene uncertain. This CDR3 has 15 amino acids. V was cut by 7 bases and J by 0 bases, with 13 bases left in between. The germline gives CDR1 LNHDA, CDR2 SQIVND (reference sequence). As DNA, the CDR3 is TGTGCCAGTAAGATGGCCACGAGCTCCTACAATGAGCAGTTCTTC. Translating it yields CASKMATSSYNEQFF. Full variable domain (rest looked up from reference TRBV19 and TRBJ2-1): DGGITQSPKYLFRKEGQNVTLSCEQNLNHDAMYWYRQDPGQGLRLIYYSQIVNDFQKGDIAEGYSVSREKKESFPLTVTSAQKNPTAFYLCASKMATSSYNEQFFGPGTRLTVL.